Listed below are T cell receptor beta chains from one sample, sequenced in a study of T cell changes during pregnancy in multiple sclerosis. Profiling relied on immunoSEQ multiplex PCR, and the TCRdb table lists in-frame clones only, not all of them. The sample holds around 50,000 clones; about 90% are singletons and the top ten take about 0.61%. The sequenced sample was CD4+ T cells from peripheral blood mononuclear cells, obtained after pregnancy. Receptors were obtained from a female donor in good health, enrolled as a control in a pregnancy study. Each CDR3 is given with its conserved first and last residue. Each record gives: J gene, clone size, D gene, V gene, CDR3 DNA, CDR3 protein. D genes are given only for firm matches. Size tells how often a clone was seen (once, few, many) or the class of an expanded clone, and some rows leave it out.

J gene: TRBJ2-2; clone size: -; D gene: TRBD2; V gene: TRBV29-1; CDR3 DNA: TGCAGCGTTGTAGCGGGACTATACACCGGGGAGCTGTTTTTT; CDR3 protein: CSVVAGLYTGELFF
J gene: TRBJ2-1; clone size: -; D gene: TRBD1; V gene: TRBV28; CDR3 DNA: TGTGCCAGCAACTTGGGACAGGCTGGCAATGAGCAGTTCTTC; CDR3 protein: CASNLGQAGNEQFF
J gene: TRBJ2-1; clone size: -; D gene: -; V gene: TRBV21-1; CDR3 DNA: TGTGCCAGCAGCAACGGACTAGCGGGAGGAAGCAATGAGCAGTTCTTC; CDR3 protein: CASSNGLAGGSNEQFF
J gene: TRBJ2-7; clone size: -; D gene: TRBD1; V gene: TRBV28; CDR3 DNA: TGTGCCAGCAGAGGACAGGGCGACGAGCAGTACTTC; CDR3 protein: CASRGQGDEQYF
J gene: TRBJ2-7; clone size: -; D gene: TRBD2; V gene: TRBV5-8; CDR3 DNA: TGTGCCAGCAGTACCAGAGCGGGGGGGCCGTACGAGCAGTACTTC; CDR3 protein: CASSTRAGGPYEQYF
J gene: TRBJ2-5; clone size: -; D gene: -; V gene: TRBV5-1; CDR3 DNA: TGCGCCAGCGGCGGAACAGGGGCGGGGGAGACCCAGTACTTC; CDR3 protein: CASGGTGAGETQYF
J gene: TRBJ2-2; clone size: -; D gene: TRBD1; V gene: TRBV7-2; CDR3 DNA: TGTGCCAGCAGCTTGTGGACAGGGTCCGGGGAGCTGTTTTTT; CDR3 protein: CASSLWTGSGELFF
J gene: TRBJ2-1; clone size: once; D gene: TRBD2; V gene: TRBV27; CDR3 DNA: TGTGCCAGCAATACCCTGGGTCTAGCGGGTGGGAGCTCCTACAATGAGCAGTTCTTC; CDR3 protein: CASNTLGLAGGSSYNEQFF
J gene: TRBJ2-7; clone size: -; D gene: TRBD1; V gene: TRBV10-3; CDR3 DNA: TGTGCCATCAGTGGTTTGGGACAGGGGGCGAATGAGCAGTACTTC; CDR3 protein: CAISGLGQGANEQYF
J gene: TRBJ1-3; clone size: once; D gene: -; V gene: TRBV27; CDR3 DNA: TGTGCCAGCAAACCAACAGGAGACCCCTCTGGAAACACCATATATTTT; CDR3 protein: CASKPTGDPSGNTIYF
J gene: TRBJ2-7; clone size: -; D gene: TRBD1; V gene: TRBV18; CDR3 DNA: TGTGCCAGCTCACCGGGACAGATCTACGAGCAGTACTTC; CDR3 protein: CASSPGQIYEQYF
J gene: TRBJ2-4; clone size: -; D gene: -; V gene: TRBV6-6; CDR3 DNA: TGTGCCAGCACAAACAAAAACATTCAGTACTTC; CDR3 protein: CASTNKNIQYF
J gene: TRBJ1-4; clone size: -; D gene: TRBD1; V gene: TRBV5-6; CDR3 DNA: TGTGCCAGCAGCATTCCGGGACAGCTCGAAAAACTGTTTTTT; CDR3 protein: CASSIPGQLEKLFF
J gene: TRBJ1-3; clone size: -; D gene: -; V gene: TRBV30; CDR3 DNA: TGTGCCTGGTCACATCCAGGAAACACCATATATTTT; CDR3 protein: CAWSHPGNTIYF
J gene: TRBJ2-2; clone size: once; D gene: TRBD2; V gene: TRBV4-1; CDR3 DNA: TGCGCCAGCAGCCAAGCTAGCGGGGCGAACACCGGGGAGCTGTTTTTT; CDR3 protein: CASSQASGANTGELFF
J gene: TRBJ1-2; clone size: -; D gene: -; V gene: TRBV5-6; CDR3 DNA: TGTGCCAGCAGCTTGGGACAGAAAAACTATGGCTACACCTTC; CDR3 protein: CASSLGQKNYGYTF
J gene: TRBJ2-1; clone size: -; D gene: -; V gene: TRBV6-6; CDR3 DNA: TGTGCCAGCAGTTTGAGCGCGGGGACAGACGCTGAGCAGTTCTTC; CDR3 protein: CASSLSAGTDAEQFF
J gene: TRBJ2-7; clone size: -; D gene: TRBD1; V gene: TRBV7-6; CDR3 DNA: TGTGCCAGCAGCACCAGACAGGGAGTAACCTACGAGCAGTACTTC; CDR3 protein: CASSTRQGVTYEQYF
J gene: TRBJ2-1; clone size: -; D gene: TRBD2; V gene: TRBV9; CDR3 DNA: TGTGCCAGCAGCGCCGGGACTAGCGGGATCTATGAGCAGTTCTTC; CDR3 protein: CASSAGTSGIYEQFF
J gene: TRBJ1-2; clone size: -; D gene: -; V gene: TRBV19; CDR3 DNA: TGTGCCAGTAGTATGAGTGAAGGGGCCTACTATGGCTACACCTTC; CDR3 protein: CASSMSEGAYYGYTF
J gene: TRBJ2-1; clone size: -; D gene: -; V gene: TRBV5-6; CDR3 DNA: TGTGCCAGCAGCTTGTTCCAGGGATCCTACAATGAGCAGTTCTTC; CDR3 protein: CASSLFQGSYNEQFF
J gene: TRBJ2-1; clone size: -; D gene: TRBD2; V gene: TRBV15; CDR3 DNA: TGTGCCACCAGCAGAGATCCCCCGGGGGGACTTAGGTCCTACAATGAGCAGTTCTTC; CDR3 protein: CATSRDPPGGLRSYNEQFF
J gene: TRBJ2-5; clone size: -; D gene: TRBD1; V gene: TRBV7-3; CDR3 DNA: TGTGCCAGCAGCCAAAGGACAGGGCCAATGGAGACCCAGTACTTC; CDR3 protein: CASSQRTGPMETQYF
J gene: TRBJ1-4; clone size: few; D gene: -; V gene: TRBV4-2; CDR3 DNA: TGTGCCAGCAGCCAACTGGGCGAAAAACTGTTTTTT; CDR3 protein: CASSQLGEKLFF
J gene: TRBJ1-6; clone size: -; D gene: TRBD1; V gene: TRBV19; CDR3 DNA: TGTGCCTGCTCGGCGGGGACAGGGAGCGATTCACCCCTCCACTTT; CDR3 protein: CACSAGTGSDSPLHF
J gene: TRBJ1-5; clone size: -; D gene: -; V gene: TRBV18; CDR3 DNA: TGTGCCAGCTCACCCCAGGGGCAGGGGATAAATCAGCCCCAGCATTTT; CDR3 protein: CASSPQGQGINQPQHF
J gene: TRBJ2-1; clone size: -; D gene: TRBD2; V gene: TRBV6-1; CDR3 DNA: TGTGCCAGCAGTGAGGGACTAGCGGGGGGAAGGTCCTACAATGAGCAGTTCTTC; CDR3 protein: CASSEGLAGGRSYNEQFF
J gene: TRBJ2-1; clone size: -; D gene: TRBD2; V gene: TRBV10-2; CDR3 DNA: TGCGCCAGCGGCGGGGGAGCCACGAATGAGCAGTTCTTC; CDR3 protein: CASGGGATNEQFF
J gene: TRBJ1-6; clone size: -; D gene: -; V gene: TRBV9; CDR3 DNA: TGTGCCAGCAGCGTGACAGAGTCTCGTTCACCCCTCCACTTT; CDR3 protein: CASSVTESRSPLHF
J gene: TRBJ2-1; clone size: -; D gene: TRBD2; V gene: TRBV6-6; CDR3 DNA: TGTGCCAGCAGTTACGCGGGGACTAACAATGAGCAGTTCTTC; CDR3 protein: CASSYAGTNNEQFF
J gene: TRBJ1-2; clone size: -; D gene: -; V gene: TRBV19; CDR3 DNA: TGTGCCAGCGGCGGGTACACCTATGGCTACACCTTC; CDR3 protein: CASGGYTYGYTF
J gene: TRBJ1-3; clone size: -; D gene: TRBD1; V gene: TRBV19; CDR3 DNA: TGTGCCAGTAGTTGGGGACAGGCGTTCGGAAACACCATATATTTT; CDR3 protein: CASSWGQAFGNTIYF
J gene: TRBJ1-1; clone size: -; D gene: -; V gene: TRBV6-1; CDR3 DNA: TGTGCCAGTAGAACCCAGGGGAACACTGAAGCTTTCTTT; CDR3 protein: CASRTQGNTEAFF
J gene: TRBJ2-5; clone size: -; D gene: TRBD1; V gene: TRBV19; CDR3 DNA: TGTGCCAGTACCCCGGGACAGGGAAAAGAGACCCAGTACTTC; CDR3 protein: CASTPGQGKETQYF
J gene: TRBJ1-4; clone size: -; D gene: -; V gene: TRBV11-2; CDR3 DNA: TGTGCCAGCAGCCCCGGGACACTCCCAACTAATGAAAAACTGTTTTTT; CDR3 protein: CASSPGTLPTNEKLFF
J gene: TRBJ2-3; clone size: -; D gene: TRBD2; V gene: TRBV19; CDR3 DNA: TGTGCCAGTAGTATAGGGGGGACTAGCGGGAGAGTCACAGATACGCAGTATTTT; CDR3 protein: CASSIGGTSGRVTDTQYF
J gene: TRBJ2-7; clone size: -; D gene: TRBD1; V gene: TRBV6-5; CDR3 DNA: TGTGCCAGCAGTCATGGGACAGACATCAAGCAGTACTTC; CDR3 protein: CASSHGTDIKQYF
J gene: TRBJ1-6; clone size: -; D gene: -; V gene: TRBV2; CDR3 DNA: TGTGCCAGCGTGACAGGCGGCGGGTATTCACCCCTCCACTTT; CDR3 protein: CASVTGGGYSPLHF
J gene: TRBJ1-1; clone size: once; D gene: TRBD1; V gene: TRBV6-7; CDR3 DNA: TGTGCCAGCAGTTACTCGGGAAATCGAGCGGGACAGGGAATGAGCACTGAAGCTTTCTTT; CDR3 protein: CASSYSGNRAGQGMSTEAFF
J gene: TRBJ2-7; clone size: once; D gene: -; V gene: TRBV25-1; CDR3 DNA: TGTGCCAGCAGTGAATACGGTCCGGAGCAGTACTTC; CDR3 protein: CASSEYGPEQYF
J gene: TRBJ2-1; clone size: -; D gene: TRBD2; V gene: TRBV10-3; CDR3 DNA: TGTGCCACCACCCCGACTAGCGGGTCATACAATGAGCAGTTCTTC; CDR3 protein: CATTPTSGSYNEQFF
J gene: TRBJ2-3; clone size: once; D gene: -; V gene: TRBV2; CDR3 DNA: TGTGCCAGCAATAGAAGAGGGACAGATACGCAGTATTTT; CDR3 protein: CASNRRGTDTQYF
J gene: TRBJ1-6; clone size: few; D gene: -; V gene: TRBV7-9; CDR3 DNA: TGTGCCAGCAGCTTGGAACAGGGAAATTCACCCCTCCACTTT; CDR3 protein: CASSLEQGNSPLHF
J gene: TRBJ2-5; clone size: -; D gene: -; V gene: TRBV7-9; CDR3 DNA: TGTGCCAGCAGTGCTGCAGTGCAAGAGACCCAGTACTTC; CDR3 protein: CASSAAVQETQYF
J gene: TRBJ1-1; clone size: -; D gene: -; V gene: TRBV19; CDR3 DNA: TGTGCCAGTAGCCCGGGACAATCCACTGAAGCTTTCTTT; CDR3 protein: CASSPGQSTEAFF